This T cell receptor beta chain was identified in a study of T cell responses to AZD1222 COVID-19 vaccine (dated by TCRdb to about 2021). Concerning the study at large: Because spike-specific TCR depth and breadth did not differ between the two schedules, AZD1222 recipients who got a second dose at roughly 4 weeks were pooled with those who got a second dose at roughly 12 weeks. TCR sequencing was performed for about 250 trial participants, of whom some 200 were given two doses of AZD1222 and approximately 26 were given two doses of MenACWY control vaccine. Trial participants were enrolled by age into 18-55, 56-69 and 70-plus year subgroups, with roughly 150, 30 and 60 TCR-sequenced participants respectively.

The CDR3 regions of human TCRbeta chains were analyzed by immunosequencing. Processing in the source paper ran as follows. Repertoire TCRs were checked for matches against a reference library of SARS-CoV-2-specific TCRs that had been generated using the MIRA antigen-specificity platform. Breadth was defined as the fraction of unique TCRs that were SARS-CoV-2-associated. Depth was defined as the fraction of total T cells that were SARS-CoV-2-associated. Using the MIRA data, every spike-specific TCR was mapped to the spike region that the TCR reacted to and assigned to either a CD4 or a CD8 class. Log10-transformed breadth and depth values were compared by one-way ANOVA with Sidak's multiple comparisons tests. This immuneACCESS table, as held by TCRdb, lists in-frame sequences with V and J called but not all clones. Of the missing ones, under half trace to an unresolved V gene in checked studies; the others have no known cause. V and J calls and clone size follow that table, whereas D and trimming were derived from the DNA. The sample table holds over 100,000 clones, of which approximately 84% were seen once. Around 20% of the sample goes to the ten largest clones.

Beyond this particular receptor, the publication reports: The 56-69-year group was small, and its depth increase did not reach significance, likely because of low power. Participants were mostly white British and included more females than males, and it was suggested by the authors that clonal diversity may have been underestimated. Vaccine-associated CD4 TCRs spanned the whole spike protein, with dominant responses in regions 160-218 and 743-854. Nearly half of unique spike-specific TCRs reportedly recognized epitopes outside regions mutated in the B.1.351 and B.1.1.7 variants. Conclusions about previously exposed vaccinees are limited because only six or seven AZD1222 recipients were SARS-CoV-2 seropositive at baseline. No day 14 peak-response samples were available, so repertoires were characterized only after the peak T cell response. A significant rise in spike-specific TCR breadth and depth was observed after two AZD1222 doses relative to day 0 and relative to MenACWY recipients.

This sample's time point label indicates: baseline before first vaccination. Samples from vaccinated people were obtained from the UK trials COV001 and COV002, which included a single-blind randomized controlled phase 2/3 trial of AZD1222 (ChAdOx1 nCoV-19) in healthy adults. For TCRbeta chain sequencing, PBMC samples from trial participants were taken at day 0 and at day 28 after the second dose. CDR1 and CDR2 were assigned from the germline V gene as SGHVS and FQNEAQ. The junction carries 13 bases between V and J, which are trimmed by 1 base and 0 bases respectively. Taken from cysteine to phenylalanine, the CDR3 has 16 residues. Only the CDR3 region is kept as DNA, spanning 48 bases read in frame from base 1. On this clone: Its cognate antigen has yet to be identified. The record has no base qualities; no much larger clone is one base away.

The sequence came from an adult in good health. The sample was peripheral blood, taken on day 0 of AZD1222 vaccination. The chain is made from TRBV7-8 and TRBJ2-7; tentative D gene TRBD1, with 6 bases matching. The DNA sequence is as follows: TGTGCCAGCAGCTTAGTGGGGGCAGGGAACTCCTACGAGCAGTACTTC. Translated, this is CASSLVGAGNSYEQYF.